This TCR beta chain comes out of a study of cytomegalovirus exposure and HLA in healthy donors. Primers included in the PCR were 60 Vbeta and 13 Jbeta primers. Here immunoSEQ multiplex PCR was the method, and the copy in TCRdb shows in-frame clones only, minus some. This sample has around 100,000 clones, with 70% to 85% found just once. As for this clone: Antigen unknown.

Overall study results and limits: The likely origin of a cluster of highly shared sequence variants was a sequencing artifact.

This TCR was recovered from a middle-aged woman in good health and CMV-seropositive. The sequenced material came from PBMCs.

CDR3 sequence: CASSFPGTEVHF. CDR3 DNA sequence: TGTGCCAGCAGCTTTCCCGGGACAGAGGTCCACTTT. The chain recombines TRBV7-2 with TRBJ1-6; 7 bases line up with TRBD1. V lost 3 bases to trimming and J lost 17 bases; unmatched junction nucleotides: 7. Germline V lookup: CDR1 SGHTA, CDR2 FQGNSA. CDR3 length: 12 residues.